The 14 T cell receptor beta chains below come from one sample, sequenced in a study of blood T cell repertoires in COVID-19. Some clones are missing from TCRdb's copy, which holds only in-frame ones; the method was immunoSEQ multiplex PCR. The table has 150,000 to 200,000 clones, 88% seen once. The material sequenced was PBMCs or T cells enriched from blood (not recorded which). The receptor source for this set is a young woman who had recovered from COVID-19.

The chain links TRBV10-1 to TRBJ2-7, with 8 nucleotides matching TRBD2. Germline CDR1 WNHNN, CDR2 SYGVQD (reference sequence). CDR3 length equals 16 residues. V lost 6 bases, J lost 6 bases, and 16 bases stayed unmatched. The CDR3 coding sequence is TGCGCCAGCAGCAATTTAGCGGGGCCCCTCACGGGCGAGCAGTACTTC. This codes for CASSNLAGPLTGEQYF.

The J gene is TRBJ1-3, the V gene TRBV28, with 8 bases identical to TRBD1. The CDR3 consists of 17 residues. V shed 4 bases and J 0 bases; nucleotides not matched to a gene: 8. From germline, CDR1 is MDHEN and CDR2 SYDVKM. CDR3: CASSSGGLEISGNTIYF. CDR3 nucleotides: TGTGCCAGCAGTTCAGGGGGCTTGGAGATCTCTGGAAACACCATATATTTT.

For the CDR3, the DNA is TGTGCCAGCAGCCCCCATCCCGAGAGCCTGAACACCGGGGAGCTGTTTTTT. Translating gives CASSPHPESLNTGELFF. This chain links TRBV7-3 with TRBJ2-2; D call uncertain. Germline V lookup: CDR1 SGHTA, CDR2 FQGTGA. The V end lost 5 bases, the J end lost 1 base, and 17 bases lay between the germline ends. The CDR3 has 17 residues.

The rearrangement links TRBV4-2 to TRBJ1-6; D may be TRBD1 (5 bases). V lost 0 bases, J lost 3 bases, and 12 bases lay in between. Germline CDR1 LGHNA, CDR2 YNFKEQ. The CDR3 extends over 17 amino acids. This chain's CDR3 is CASSQDSGDLYNSPLHF. The CDR3 nucleotides read TGTGCCAGCAGCCAAGACTCGGGGGACCTCTATAATTCACCCCTCCACTTT.

The chain has TRBV7-8 and TRBJ1-1, with TRBD1 as a possible D gene (5 bases). V dropped 4 bases and J dropped 0 bases, with 9 bases sitting between them. The CDR3 is made up of 14 amino acids. Per germline, CDR1 SGHVS and CDR2 FQNEAQ. The CDR3: CASSSGLMNTEAFF. The CDR3 region has the DNA TGTGCCAGCAGCTCGGGACTGATGAACACTGAAGCTTTCTTT.

In its sample, this clone was seen a few times. In nucleotides, the CDR3 is TGTGCCAGCAGACCAAACAGGGCAGAAAGGCATTTT. It is translated as CASRPNRAERHF. The V gene is TRBV28, the J gene TRBJ1-5; maybe TRBD1 (6 bases). The germline V gene encodes CDR1 MDHEN and CDR2 SYDVKM. The ends were cut back, 6 bases at V and 15 bases at J, with 18 bases in the middle. There are 12 residues in the CDR3. Complete variable domain (other parts from reference TRBV28 and TRBJ1-5): DVKVTQSSRYLVKRTGEKVFLECVQDMDHENMFWYRQDPGLGLRLIYFSYDVKMKEKGDIPEGYSVSREKKERFSLILESASTNQTSMYLCASRPNRAERHFGDGTRLSIL.

V usage is TRBV9 and J usage is TRBJ2-5; TRBD2 matches at 13 bases. Per germline, CDR1 SGDLS and CDR2 YYNGEE. The CDR3 covers 16 residues. Trimming cost V 4 bases and J 1 base; bases outside gene matches: 4. This chain's CDR3 is CASSKWTSGGQETQYF. In DNA, the CDR3 is TGTGCCAGCAGCAAATGGACTAGCGGGGGCCAAGAGACCCAGTACTTC. The full variable domain, with the rest looked up from reference TRBV9 and TRBJ2-5, is DSGVTQTPKHLITATGQRVTLRCSPRSGDLSVYWYQQSLDQGLQFLIQYYNGEERAKGNILERFSAQQFPDLHSELNLSSLELGDSALYFCASSKWTSGGQETQYFGPGTRLLVL.

The sample holds one count of this clone. The V call is TRBV21-1, the J call TRBJ1-5; the DNA was not compared with TRBD1, the D call given in the table. TRBV21-1 is shown as a pseudogene. The CDR3 contains 14 residues. CDR3 protein: CASRKTGSGQPQHF. CDR3 in DNA: TGTGCCAGCAGGAAGACAGGGTCCGGTCAGCCCCAGCATTTT.

V usage is TRBV4-3 and J usage is TRBJ1-4; D is uncertain. Trimming stripped 0 bases from V and 0 bases from J, with 8 bases between. CDR1 and CDR2 (germline): LGHNA, YSLEER. The CDR3 runs 16 residues. CDR3 in DNA: TGCGCCAGCAGCCAAGAGGCGGAGACAACTAATGAAAAACTGTTTTTT. Translating it yields CASSQEAETTNEKLFF.

On this clone itself: Other nucleotide sequences in the sample specify the same CDR3. The J gene is TRBJ1-4, the V gene TRBV28; 9 bases are shared with TRBD1. Trimming cost V 6 bases and J 0 bases; bases outside gene matches: 2. The CDR3 is 15 residues long. Per the germline V gene, CDR1 is MDHEN and CDR2 is SYDVKM. DNA of the CDR3: TGTGCCAGCAGACGACAGGGGGCAACTAATGAAAAACTGTTTTTT. Protein product: CASRRQGATNEKLFF.

In its sample, this clone was seen a few times. This chain connects TRBV19 to TRBJ2-1; 7 bases map to TRBD2. The junction had 10 bases not matched to a gene; V was cut back by 3 bases and J by 2 bases. In germline, CDR1 is LNHDA, CDR2 SQIVND (reference sequence). The CDR3 consists of 17 residues. The CDR3 coding sequence is TGTGCCAGTAGTATTGGAGTGGCGGGGGATCCCTACAATGAGCAGTTCTTC. This sequence encodes CASSIGVAGDPYNEQFF. Drawing the rest from reference TRBV19 and TRBJ2-1, the complete variable domain is DGGITQSPKYLFRKEGQNVTLSCEQNLNHDAMYWYRQDPGQGLRLIYYSQIVNDFQKGDIAEGYSVSREKKESFPLTVTSAQKNPTAFYLCASSIGVAGDPYNEQFFGPGTRLTVL.

This chain joins TRBV30 and TRBJ1-4; possible D gene TRBD1, 5 bases. The CDR3 extends over 14 amino acids. V lost 1 base, J lost 4 bases, and 10 bases lay in between. Germline V gene lookup returns CDR1 GTSNPN and CDR2 SVGIG (reference sequence). The CDR3 loop is CAWSDKGFNEKLFF. CDR3 nucleotide sequence: TGTGCCTGGAGTGATAAGGGGTTTAATGAAAAACTGTTTTTT.

The genes are TRBV2 and TRBJ2-7; TRBD1 matches at 7 bases. Unmatched junction bases numbered 5, after V lost 3 bases and J lost 3 bases. The CDR3 consists of 14 residues. The germline CDR1 and CDR2 sequences are SNHLY and FYNNEI. CDR3 loop: CASSDSTGFYEQYF. The CDR3 DNA sequence: TGTGCCAGCAGTGACTCGACAGGGTTCTACGAGCAGTACTTC.

This clone was counted once. V and J are TRBV5-6 and TRBJ1-1; D is perhaps TRBD1 (6 bases). The V end lost 4 bases, the J end lost 0 bases, and 13 bases lay between the germline ends. This CDR3 comprises 15 residues. From germline, CDR1 is SGHDT and CDR2 YYEEEE. As DNA, the CDR3 is TGTGCCAGCAGCACTCAACAGGGATTGAACACTGAAGCTTTCTTT. This sequence encodes CASSTQQGLNTEAFF.